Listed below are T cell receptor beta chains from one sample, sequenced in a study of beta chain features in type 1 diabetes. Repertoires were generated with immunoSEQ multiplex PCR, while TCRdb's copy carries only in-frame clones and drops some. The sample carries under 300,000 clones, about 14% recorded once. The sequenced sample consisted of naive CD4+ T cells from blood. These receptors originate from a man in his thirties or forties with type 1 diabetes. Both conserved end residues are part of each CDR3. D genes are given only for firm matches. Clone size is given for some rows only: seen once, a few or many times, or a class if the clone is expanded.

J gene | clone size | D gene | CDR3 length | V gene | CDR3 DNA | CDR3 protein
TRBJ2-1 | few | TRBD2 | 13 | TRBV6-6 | TGTGCCAGCAGTTCGGGGGGGGCCGGTGAGCAGTTCTTC | CASSSGGAGEQFF
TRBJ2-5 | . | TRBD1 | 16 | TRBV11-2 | TGTGCCAGCAGCTTGACTCAAAGACAGGGGCAAGAGACCCAGTACTTC | CASSLTQRQGQETQYF
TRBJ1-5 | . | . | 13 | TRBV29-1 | TGCAGCGTCAGGGAAACCAGCAATCAGCCCCAGCATTTT | CSVRETSNQPQHF
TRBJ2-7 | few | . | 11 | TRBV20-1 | TGCAGTGCTACCCTCTCCTACGAGCAGTACTTC | CSATLSYEQYF
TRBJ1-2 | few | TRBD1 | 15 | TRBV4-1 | TGCGCCAGCAGCCAGCCAAAGACAGGGAACTATGGCTACACCTTC | CASSQPKTGNYGYTF
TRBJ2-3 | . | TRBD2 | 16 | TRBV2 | TGTGCCAGCAACATAGCGGGGGGCACTAGCACAGATACGCAGTATTTT | CASNIAGGTSTDTQYF
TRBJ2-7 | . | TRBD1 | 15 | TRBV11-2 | TGTGCCAGCAGCTTTAGAACAGGGGGGTCCTACGAGCAGTACTTC | CASSFRTGGSYEQYF
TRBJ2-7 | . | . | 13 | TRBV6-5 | TGTGCCAGCAGTTACGGTCCCGGGACACACGCGTTCTTC | CASSYGPGTHAFF
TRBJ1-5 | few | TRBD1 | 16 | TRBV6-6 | TGTGCCAGCAGTTCCCTGGGACAGGGGACGAATCAGCCCCAGCATTTT | CASSSLGQGTNQPQHF
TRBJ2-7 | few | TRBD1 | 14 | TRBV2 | TGTGCCAGCAGTCCAGGACAGGGGTTGGGGGAGCAGTACTTC | CASSPGQGLGEQYF
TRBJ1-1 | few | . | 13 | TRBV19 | TGTGCCAGTAGTCGGACAGCGAACACTGAAGCTTTCTTT | CASSRTANTEAFF
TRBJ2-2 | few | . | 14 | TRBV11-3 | TGTGCCAGCAGCGTCAGGACAGATACCGGGGAGCTGTTTTTT | CASSVRTDTGELFF
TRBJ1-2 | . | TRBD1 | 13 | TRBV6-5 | TGTGCCAGCAGCCCCGACAGGGTTTATGGCTACACCTTC | CASSPDRVYGYTF
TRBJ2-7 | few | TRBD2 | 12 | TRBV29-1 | TGCAGCGTCGGACTAGCGGAGTACGAGCAGTACTTC | CSVGLAEYEQYF
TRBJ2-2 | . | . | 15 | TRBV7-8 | TGTGCCAGCAGCTCCCGGACTACGAACACCGGGGAGCTGTTTTTT | CASSSRTTNTGELFF
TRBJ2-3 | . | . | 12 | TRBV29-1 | TGCAGCGCCGCGCGGGCCGTAGATACGCAGTATTTT | CSAARAVDTQYF
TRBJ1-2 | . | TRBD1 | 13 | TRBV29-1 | TGCAGCGTTGAATGGACAGGGCGCCGGGGCTACACCTTC | CSVEWTGRRGYTF
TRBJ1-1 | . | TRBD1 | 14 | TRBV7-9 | TGTGCCAGCAGCTCCCCGGACAGGGCCACTGAAGCTTTCTTT | CASSSPDRATEAFF
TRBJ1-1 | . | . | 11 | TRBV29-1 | TGCAGCGCACTATTTACACGTGAAGCTTTCTTT | CSALFTREAFF
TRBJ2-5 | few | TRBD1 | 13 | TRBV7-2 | TGTGCCAGCAGCCGTAGGACAGGAGAGACCCAGTACTTC | CASSRRTGETQYF
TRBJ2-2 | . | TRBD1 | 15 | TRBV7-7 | TGTGCCAGCAGCCCCGACGACAGGGTAGCCGGGGAGCTGTTTTTT | CASSPDDRVAGELFF
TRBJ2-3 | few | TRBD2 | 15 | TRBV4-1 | TGCGCCAGCAGCCAAAGGACTAGCAGCACAGATACGCAGTATTTT | CASSQRTSSTDTQYF